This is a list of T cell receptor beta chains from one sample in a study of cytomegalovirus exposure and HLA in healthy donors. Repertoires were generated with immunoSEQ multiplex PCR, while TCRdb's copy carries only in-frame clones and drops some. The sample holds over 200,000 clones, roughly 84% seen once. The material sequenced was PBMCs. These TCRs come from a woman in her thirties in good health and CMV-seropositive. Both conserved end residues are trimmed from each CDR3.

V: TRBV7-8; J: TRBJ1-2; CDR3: ASSPLTGTGFGYT
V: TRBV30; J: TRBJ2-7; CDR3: AWSRDPYEQY
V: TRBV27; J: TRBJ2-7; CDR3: ASSPTGGVVY
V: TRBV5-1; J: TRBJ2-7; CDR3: ASSLGLQGYEQY
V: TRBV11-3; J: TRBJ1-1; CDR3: ASSSQVRENTEAF
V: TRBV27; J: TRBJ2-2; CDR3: ASSFLDFGELF
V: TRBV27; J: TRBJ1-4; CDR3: ASSTLGRANEKLF
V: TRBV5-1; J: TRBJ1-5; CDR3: ASSLNSGLGQPQH
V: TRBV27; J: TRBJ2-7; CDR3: ASSWTSGTYEQY
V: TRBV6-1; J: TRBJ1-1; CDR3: ASSLDRGATEAF
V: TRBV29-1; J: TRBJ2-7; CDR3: SVVGLGEQY
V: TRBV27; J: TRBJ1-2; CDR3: ASRKDTDDGYT
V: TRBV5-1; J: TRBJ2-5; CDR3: ASSPGLAQETQY
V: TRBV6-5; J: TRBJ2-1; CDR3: ASSYLRTQEYNEQF
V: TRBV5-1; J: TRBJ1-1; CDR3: ASSLAALGFEAF
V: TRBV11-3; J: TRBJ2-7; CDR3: ASSSTVYEQY
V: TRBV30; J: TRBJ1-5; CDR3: AWSDLGGQHQPQH
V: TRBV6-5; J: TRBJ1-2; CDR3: ATNVGGGYGYT
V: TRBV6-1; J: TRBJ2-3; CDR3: ASSPGTTDTQY
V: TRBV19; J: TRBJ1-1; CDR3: ASNRGIGTEAF
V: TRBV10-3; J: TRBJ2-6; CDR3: AIKNSGANVLT
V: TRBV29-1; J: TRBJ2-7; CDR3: SVATVGFYEQY
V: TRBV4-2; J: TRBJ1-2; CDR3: ASSRSGTANGYT
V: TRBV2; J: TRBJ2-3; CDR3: ASRPGQSTDTQY
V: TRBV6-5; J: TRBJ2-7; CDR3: ASTSLGYYEQY
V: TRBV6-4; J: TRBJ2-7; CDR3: AISDRGDEQY
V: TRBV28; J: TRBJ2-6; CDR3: ASSPDRGGGANVLT
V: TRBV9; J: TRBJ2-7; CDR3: ASSPPGGRGEQY
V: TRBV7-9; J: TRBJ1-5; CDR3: ASSLVGQGALQPQH
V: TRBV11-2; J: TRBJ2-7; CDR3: ASSLGSTYEQY
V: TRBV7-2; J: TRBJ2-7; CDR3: ASSSTVNTYEQY